Below, 23 T cell receptor beta chains from the same sample are listed, as sequenced in a study of OX40 agonist ivuxolimab in advanced cancers. The protocol was immunoSEQ multiplex PCR, while the TCRdb copy is restricted to in-frame clones and leaves out a portion. The profile shows about 80,000 clones, roughly 88% of them singletons. Source: CD4+ or CD8+ T cells sorted from blood, taken in a trial of the OX40 agonist ivuxolimab. All receptors come from an adult with an advanced solid tumor such as melanoma, head and neck, liver or kidney cancer.

The chain recombines TRBV13 with TRBJ2-7; D may be TRBD2 (5 bases). The CDR3 consists of 11 residues. CDR1 and CDR2 from the germline V gene are PRHDT and FYEKMQ (reference sequence). V was pared by 1 base and J by 8 bases, with 6 bases between. The CDR3 DNA reads as TGTGCCAGCAGCTTAGCGGGAAAGCAGTACTTC. Protein: CASSLAGKQYF.

This chain uses TRBV18 with TRBJ2-3; 12 bases fit TRBD2. CDR1 KGHSH and CDR2 LQKENI come from the germline V gene. CDR3 size: 18 residues. The V and J ends lost 3 bases and 0 bases, in that order; junction bases with no gene match: 7. Here the CDR3 reads CASSPTRLAGVSTDTQYF. CDR3 sequence (DNA): TGTGCCAGCTCACCCACTCGACTAGCGGGGGTTAGCACAGATACGCAGTATTTT. Filled out from reference TRBV18 and TRBJ2-3, the complete variable domain reads NAGVMQNPRHLVRRRGQEARLRCSPMKGHSHVYWYRQLPEEGLKFMVYLQKENIIDESGMPKERFSAEFPKEGPSILRIQQVVRGDSAAYFCASSPTRLAGVSTDTQYFGPGTRLTVL.

The V call is TRBV21-1, the J call TRBJ2-1; TRBD1, the table's D call, was not compared with the DNA. TRBV21-1 is termed a pseudogene. CDR3 length: 17 amino acids. CDR3 protein: CAPIGETGGAEYNEQFF. CDR3 bases: TGTGCCCCCATAGGAGAGACAGGGGGCGCCGAGTACAATGAGCAGTTCTTC.

The chain uses TRBV5-6 and TRBJ2-5; tentative D call: TRBD2 (6 bases). CDR1 is SGHDT, CDR2 YYEEEE, per germline. Trimming left V 4 bases short and J 4 bases short, with 20 bases between. This CDR3 comprises 16 residues. CDR3 amino acids: CASSQSRGSRGETQYF. CDR3 sequence (DNA): TGTGCCAGCAGCCAATCCCGGGGGAGTAGGGGAGAGACCCAGTACTTC.

This chain joins TRBV11-2 and TRBJ1-1; a weak D match, TRBD1 (5 bases). CDR1 and CDR2 from the germline V gene are SGHAT and FQNNGV. V gave up 4 bases and J gave up 3 bases, with 15 bases separating them. This CDR3 spans 15 amino acids. CDR3: CASSSLPGGDTEAFF. CDR3 nucleotide sequence: TGTGCCAGCAGCTCCCTCCCCGGGGGAGACACTGAAGCTTTCTTT.

The chain combines TRBV9 with TRBJ2-1; TRBD2 matches 7 bases. Germline V CDR1 and CDR2: SGDLS, YYNGEE. After removal of 6 bases from V and 0 bases from J, the junction contained 3 bases not matched to a gene. CDR3 length equals 14 residues. The CDR3 here is CASTRGSSYNEQFF. The DNA of the CDR3 is TGTGCCAGCACTCGCGGGAGCTCCTACAATGAGCAGTTCTTC.

This chain uses TRBV9 with TRBJ2-3, with 13 bases identical to TRBD2. The CDR3 length is 18 residues. Germline V gene lookup returns CDR1 SGDLS and CDR2 YYNGEE. J gave up 5 bases and V 0 bases, and 9 bases lay outside the gene matches. The CDR3 bases are TGTGCCAGCAGCGTAGTCCTAACTAGCGGGGGGGCCAAAGATACGCAGTATTTT. It yields the protein CASSVVLTSGGAKDTQYF.

This chain uses TRBV6-5 with TRBJ1-3; D gene uncertain. CDR3 length: 16 amino acids. V lost 0 bases, J lost 0 bases, and 9 bases lay in between. Germline CDR1 is MNHEY and CDR2 is SVGAGI. DNA of the CDR3: TGTGCCAGCAGTTACTCGACGTCCCTCTCTGGAAACACCATATATTTT. Protein: CASSYSTSLSGNTIYF.

This clone has only one observation. The chain couples TRBV6-5 to TRBJ2-7, with D perhaps TRBD1 or TRBD2 (5 bases each). CDR3 length: 14 amino acids. Germline V gene lookup returns CDR1 MNHEY and CDR2 SVGAGI. V shed 2 bases and J shed 3 bases, with 11 bases lying between them. The CDR3 nucleotides are TGTGCCAGCAGTTACAGGGGAGATAGCTACGAGCAGTACTTC. Translated: CASSYRGDSYEQYF.

This CDR3 is CASTPLQGGNQPQHF. The CDR3 DNA follows: TGTGCCAGCACCCCACTTCAGGGGGGCAATCAGCCCCAGCATTTT. This chain connects TRBV19 to TRBJ1-5; TRBD1 matches 7 bases. The V and J ends lost 9 bases and 2 bases, in that order; junction bases with no gene match: 10. The CDR3 runs to 15 residues. The germline CDR1 and CDR2 sequences are LNHDA and SQIVND (reference sequence). The complete variable domain, with remaining parts taken from reference TRBV19 and TRBJ1-5, reads DGGITQSPKYLFRKEGQNVTLSCEQNLNHDAMYWYRQDPGQGLRLIYYSQIVNDFQKGDIAEGYSVSREKKESFPLTVTSAQKNPTAFYLCASTPLQGGNQPQHFGDGTRLSIL.

This clone was detected only a few times. The chain is built from TRBV19 and TRBJ1-5; D gene ambiguous. The CDR3 has 15 amino acids. V was shortened by 5 bases and J by 2 bases, with 13 bases between the two germline ends. Per the germline V gene, CDR1 is LNHDA and CDR2 is SQIVND (reference sequence). The CDR3 DNA sequence: TGTGCCAGTAGTCTAATCCACGGCGGCAATCAGCCCCAGCATTTT. It codes for CASSLIHGGNQPQHF.

CDR3 nucleotides: TGTGCCAGCAGCGCCGGACAGGGGGGTGGGACCCAGTACTTC. Encoded protein: CASSAGQGGGTQYF. The chain employs TRBV7-2 and TRBJ2-5, with 10 bases aligning to TRBD1. Germline loops: CDR1 SGHTA, CDR2 FQGNSA. Trimming removed 5 bases from V and 7 bases from J; junction bases left unmatched: 7. The CDR3 is made up of 14 amino acids.

The CDR3 coding sequence is TGTGCCAGCAGCTTAGGGTCTAGGGGATGGGAGACCCAGTACTTC. As protein: CASSLGSRGWETQYF. The rearrangement uses TRBV11-3 and TRBJ2-5; tentative D call: TRBD1 (5 bases). Per the germline V gene, CDR1 is SGHNT and CDR2 is YENEEA. The germline V and J ends were trimmed by 1 base and 5 bases, with 14 bases remaining between them. The CDR3 covers 15 residues.

The chain links TRBV5-1 to TRBJ2-2; 10 positions match TRBD1. Germline loops: CDR1 SGHRS, CDR2 YFSETQ. Trimming removed 4 bases from V and 4 bases from J; junction bases left unmatched: 4. The CDR3 has 15 residues. The CDR3 region has the DNA TGCGCCAGCAGCCCGACAGGGGGCGTCACCGGGGAGCTGTTTTTT. Amino acid sequence: CASSPTGGVTGELFF.

The chain recombines TRBV4-3 with TRBJ2-1, with 11 positions matching TRBD2. CDR3 length equals 17 residues. Germline V gene data show CDR1 as LGHNA and CDR2 as YSLEER. With V trimmed by 0 bases and J by 6 bases, 7 bases remained unmatched. The CDR3 protein is CASSQDWLSGGANEQFF. The CDR3 bases are TGCGCCAGCAGCCAAGATTGGCTTAGCGGGGGGGCCAATGAGCAGTTCTTC.

The V call is TRBV10-2, the J call TRBJ1-2; 9 nucleotides align to TRBD1. Trimming took 6 bases from V and 0 from J; bases not matched to a gene: 14. This CDR3 is built from 18 residues. Germline CDR1 is WSHSY and CDR2 is SAAADI. The CDR3 DNA follows: TGCGCCAGCAGGAGAAGTGGGACAGGGCAGATATCTAACTATGGCTACACCTTC. Its protein product is CASRRSGTGQISNYGYTF.

The V call is TRBV5-5, the J call TRBJ2-5; D is possibly TRBD2 (5 bases). This CDR3 is built from 15 residues. Trimming took off 1 base at V and 2 bases at J, with 12 bases between the two ends. Germline loops: CDR1 SGHKS, CDR2 YYEKEE (reference sequence). In DNA, the CDR3 is TGTGCCAGCAGCTTGCGACCTAGCCAACAAGAGACCCAGTACTTC. Protein product: CASSLRPSQQETQYF. The full variable domain, with the rest looked up from reference TRBV5-5 and TRBJ2-5, is DAGVTQSPTHLIKTRGQQVTLRCSPISGHKSVSWYQQVLGQGPQFIFQYYEKEERGRGNFPDRFSARQFPNYSSELNVNALLLGDSALYLCASSLRPSQQETQYFGPGTRLLVL.

This clone was recorded only once. CDR3 region: CASSSHRSYEQYF. The CDR3 nucleotides read TGTGCCAGCAGTTCCCACAGGAGCTACGAGCAGTACTTC. This sequence joins TRBV6-5 and TRBJ2-7, with a tentative D call TRBD1 (5 bases). The V gene's germline CDR1 is MNHEY and CDR2 SVGAGI. The V end was cut by 4 bases, the J end by 3 bases, with 10 bases between. The CDR3 loop spans 13 amino acids.

This clone was observed once. This sequence joins TRBV28 and TRBJ1-1; D unresolved. Germline V CDR1 and CDR2: MDHEN, SYDVKM. CDR3 length equals 16 residues. Trimming stripped 3 bases from V and 0 bases from J, with 14 bases between. In nucleotides, the CDR3 is TGTGCCAGCAGTTTTAGTCCGGGAAGGCTGAACACTGAAGCTTTCTTT. This encodes CASSFSPGRLNTEAFF.

At least ten counts were recorded for this clone. The rearrangement links TRBV5-4 to TRBJ2-7; 7 bases agree with TRBD1. Trimming cost V 5 bases and J 0 bases; bases outside gene matches: 5. This CDR3 contains 14 residues. CDR1 and CDR2 (germline): SGHNT, YYREEE (reference sequence). The CDR3 DNA reads TGTGCCAGCAGTAGACAGGGTGGCTCCTACGAGCAGTACTTC. Protein product: CASSRQGGSYEQYF.

The V gene is TRBV7-2, the J gene TRBJ2-5; D may correspond to TRBD1 or TRBD2 (5 bases each). Deletions cut 1 base from V and 5 bases from J, with 17 bases between. The CDR3 spans 16 residues. The germline V gene encodes CDR1 SGHTA and CDR2 FQGNSA. CDR3 DNA: TGTGCCAGCAGCTTAGGGGACGGAACCCCTATGGAGACCCAGTACTTC. Encoded protein: CASSLGDGTPMETQYF.

The chain carries TRBV7-2 and TRBJ2-1, with 7 bases matching TRBD2. The germline CDR1 and CDR2 sequences are SGHTA and FQGNSA. The CDR3 has 15 residues. The J segment lost 7 bases and the V segment lost 5 bases, leaving 11 bases of the junction unmatched. The CDR3 DNA follows: TGTGCCAGCAGCGGAGGACTAGGGAACAGAAATGAGCAGTTCTTC. It translates to CASSGGLGNRNEQFF.

This chain joins TRBV5-6 and TRBJ2-2; 10 bases fit TRBD2. V gave up 1 base and J gave up 6 bases; unmatched junction bases: 6. Germline lookup yields CDR1 SGHDT and CDR2 YYEEEE. The CDR3 consists of 16 residues. The CDR3 spells CASSLRSSGSSGELFF. The CDR3 nucleotides read TGTGCCAGCAGCTTGAGGTCTAGCGGGAGCTCCGGGGAGCTGTTTTTT.